This T cell receptor (beta chain) was recovered during a study of shared clonotypes between healthy human individuals. Turning to the study itself: The cohort comprised a couple of women and a few men. Their ages spanned 18 to 49 years. Points from the study as a whole: As a rule, naive subsets had a larger estimated richness than memory subsets.

The length of the CDR3 is 14 residues. Trimming pared 5 bases from V and 4 bases from J, leaving 14 bases between. Germline V gene sequence: CDR1 SGHTA, CDR2 FQGNSA. Clones were sequenced by immunoSEQ multiplex PCR, and TCRdb holds only the in-frame ones, with some missing. The repertoire holds more than 2 million clones, with 95% as singletons. Comments on this clone: Its antigen is as yet unknown.

The specimen was naive CD4+ T cells sorted from blood. The subset: CD45RA+ positively selected. The clonotype was recovered from a man aged 18 to 30 in good health. V is TRBV7-2 and J is TRBJ1-2, with a weak D call TRBD1 (5 bases). The CDR3 nucleotides are TGTGCCAGCAGCCCTCAGGGCTTACTCTATGGCTACACCTTC. Translation gives CASSPQGLLYGYTF.